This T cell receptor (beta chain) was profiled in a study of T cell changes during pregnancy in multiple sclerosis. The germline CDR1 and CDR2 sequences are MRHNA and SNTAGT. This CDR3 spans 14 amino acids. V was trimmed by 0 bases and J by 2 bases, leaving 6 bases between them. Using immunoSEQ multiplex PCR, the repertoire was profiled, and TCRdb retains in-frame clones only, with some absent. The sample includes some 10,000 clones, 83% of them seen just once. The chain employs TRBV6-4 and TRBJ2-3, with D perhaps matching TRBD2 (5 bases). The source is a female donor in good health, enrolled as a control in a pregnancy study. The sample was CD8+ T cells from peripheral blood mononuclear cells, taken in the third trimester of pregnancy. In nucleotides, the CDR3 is TGTGCCAGCAGTGACTCACTAGACACAGATACGCAGTATTTT. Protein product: CASSDSLDTDTQYF.